This paragraph covers one TCR beta chain sequence. Its specificity is unknown. Assay: immunoSEQ multiplex PCR; the TCRdb copy retains only in-frame clones and omits some. The sample has approximately 90,000 clones, around nine tenths seen once. The data were obtained in a study of T cell responses to AZD1222 COVID-19 vaccine. Study-wide points: Clonal diversity may have been underestimated, and the donors were mostly white British, with more females than males.

The TCR sequence derives from an adult in good health. Source: peripheral blood, taken on day 0 of AZD1222 vaccination.

The CDR3 spells CASSPLAGGRSETQYF. CDR3 DNA: TGTGCCAGCAGCCCACTAGCGGGGGGGCGGTCGGAGACCCAGTACTTC. V usage is TRBV3-1 (or the pseudogene TRBV3-2) and J usage is TRBJ2-5; 13 bases fit TRBD2. Germline lookup yields CDR1 LGHDT and CDR2 YNNKEL (reference sequence). The CDR3 has 16 amino acids. Unmatched junction bases numbered 7, after V lost 4 bases and J lost 5 bases.